These 27 T cell receptor beta chains originate from one sample sequenced in a study of preoperative IRX-2 immunotherapy in early breast cancer. The treatment is: preoperative locoregional IRX-2 cytokine immunotherapy. This table comes from immunoSEQ multiplex PCR, and its TCRdb copy is limited to in-frame clones, with some not included. Of about 33,000 clones in the sample, approximately 89% are singletons; the top ten hold less than 2%. Source: tumor tissue, taken after IRX-2 immunotherapy. Source of these receptors: a human donor with breast cancer.

The chain joins TRBV6-8 to TRBJ2-7; weak D call: TRBD2 (5 bases). There are 12 residues in the CDR3. V was trimmed by 2 bases and J by 5 bases, leaving 7 bases between them. Per the germline V gene, CDR1 is MNHGY and CDR2 is SAAAGT. The CDR3: CASSYRGDEQYV. The CDR3 DNA reads as TGTGCCAGCAGTTACCGGGGAGACGAGCAGTACGTC.

The J gene is TRBJ1-6, the V gene TRBV6-8; D might be TRBD1 (5 bases). The ends were cut back, 10 bases at V and 8 bases at J, with 18 bases in the middle. Germline CDR1 is MNHGY and CDR2 is SAAAGT. This CDR3 is built from 14 residues. The chain's CDR3 is CATLRWGTDSPLHF. CDR3 nucleotides: TGTGCCACCCTCCGCTGGGGGACGGATTCACCCCTCCACTTT.

Details on this clone: Germline is not matched at one junction end, which may reflect a read error. The CDR3 is CASSDSAGASYNEQFF. CDR3 bases: TGTGCCAGCAGTGACTCCGCGGGAGCGTCCTACAATGAGCAGTTCTTC. This chain uses TRBV6-8 with TRBJ2-1; 7 positions agree with TRBD2. This CDR3 has 16 amino acids. Germline CDR1 is MNHGY and CDR2 is SAAAGT.

The J gene is TRBJ2-1, the V gene TRBV23-1, with D uncertain. TRBV23-1 is assigned to the ORF class and has an uncertain function. Between the trimmed V and J ends, which lost 6 bases and 10 bases, there was a span of 16 bases. This CDR3 comprises 13 residues. CDR3 sequence: CASSRLRWFEQFF. In DNA form, the CDR3 reads TGCGCCAGCAGCCGACTTCGATGGTTCGAGCAGTTCTTC.

The chain couples TRBV12-5 to TRBJ1-6; D might be TRBD1 (5 bases). The length of the CDR3 is 14 residues. Looked up from germline, CDR1 is LGHNT and CDR2 is FRNRAP. The CDR3 loop is CASNAGLYNSPLHF. In nucleotides, the CDR3 is TGTGCCAGCAATGCGGGACTTTATAATTCACCCCTCCACTTT.

V usage is TRBV11-3 and J usage is TRBJ2-1, with 12 bases lining up with TRBD2. This CDR3 region has 16 residues. Germline-derived CDR1 and CDR2 are SGHNT and YENEEA. V gave up 2 bases and J gave up 7 bases; unmatched junction bases: 6. CDR3 nucleotides: TGTGCCAGCAGCTTAAAGACTAGCGGGGGCCAGAATGAGCAGTTCTTC. Translating gives CASSLKTSGGQNEQFF.

Comment on this clone: A junction boundary mismatches the germline segment, possibly from a read error. The CDR3, as DNA: TGCGCCAGCAGCTCGGGAGAGCGGGGGGGCTACGATGAGCAGTTCTTC. Protein product: CASSSGERGGYDEQFF. The chain is built from TRBV5-1 and TRBJ2-1; TRBD2 aligns across 10 bases. The CDR3 runs to 16 residues. CDR1 is SGHRS, CDR2 YFSETQ, per germline.

V gene TRBV11-3 combines with J gene TRBJ2-7; D may be TRBD1 or TRBD2 (5 bases each). CDR1 and CDR2 from the germline V gene are SGHNT and YENEEA. The CDR3 is 14 amino acids. V was shortened by 1 base and J by 0 bases, with 7 bases between the two germline ends. CDR3: CASSLGGSSYEQYV. The CDR3 region has the DNA TGTGCCAGCAGCTTAGGGGGGAGCTCCTACGAGCAGTACGTC.

This sequence joins TRBV19 and TRBJ2-2; D is possibly TRBD2 (6 bases). Trimming stripped 6 bases from V and 0 bases from J, with 17 bases between. The germline V gene encodes CDR1 LNHDA and CDR2 SQIVND (reference sequence). The CDR3 is 17 residues long. The CDR3 sequence: CASRPQPGLANTGELFF. The CDR3, as DNA: TGTGCCAGTAGACCGCAACCGGGACTCGCGAACACCGGGGAGCTGTTTTTT.

V is TRBV18 and J is TRBJ2-7, with 9 bases matching TRBD1. V was pared by 2 bases and J by 3 bases, with 2 bases of the junction left unmatched. Germline assignment: CDR1 KGHSH and CDR2 LQKENI. The CDR3 runs to 14 residues. CDR3 loop: CASSPTGGSYEQYF. CDR3 nucleotides: TGTGCCAGCTCACCAACAGGGGGCAGCTACGAGCAGTACTTC.

This sequence joins TRBV6-8 and TRBJ2-3; D possibly uses TRBD1 or TRBD2 (5 bases each). The CDR3 covers 16 residues. Trimming shortened V by 2 bases and J by 2 bases, and 14 bases separated the two germline ends. Germline lookup yields CDR1 MNHGY and CDR2 SAAAGT. CDR3 sequence reads: CASSYPRGPYTDTQYF. CDR3 coding DNA: TGTGCCAGCAGTTACCCGAGGGGCCCGTACACAGATACGCAGTATTTT.

This clone was counted a few times. This chain links TRBV11-3 with TRBJ2-3, with D perhaps matching TRBD2 (6 bases). In germline, CDR1 is SGHNT, CDR2 YENEEA. This CDR3 comprises 14 residues. The germline V and J ends were trimmed by 3 bases and 2 bases, with 9 bases remaining between them. As DNA, the CDR3 is TGTGCCAGCAGCTTCGGGGGTAACACAGATACGCAGTATTTT. Translation: CASSFGGNTDTQYF. The full variable domain, its missing parts supplied by reference TRBV11-3 and TRBJ2-3, is EAGVVQSPRYKIIEKKQPVAFWCNPISGHNTLYWYLQNLGQGPELLIRYENEEAVDDSQLPKDRFSAERLKGVDSTLKIQPAELGDSAVYLCASSFGGNTDTQYFGPGTRLTVL.

The CDR3, as DNA: TGTGCCAGCAGCAGGCCCGGGACCCCCGGCTACAATGAGCAGTTCTTC. Translating it yields CASSRPGTPGYNEQFF. The V and J genes are TRBV28 and TRBJ2-1; either TRBD1 or TRBD2 may supply D (5 bases each). The CDR3 has 16 amino acids. Trimming took off 6 bases at V and 3 bases at J, with 18 bases between the two ends. Germline V CDR1 and CDR2: MDHEN, SYDVKM.

This clone was seen a handful of times. This chain links TRBV11-3 with TRBJ2-3, with 12 positions matching TRBD2. The ends lost 5 bases at V and 5 bases at J; junction bases unmatched: 8. Germline V lookup: CDR1 SGHNT, CDR2 YENEEA. The CDR3 spans 16 residues. CDR3 amino acids: CASSLLTSGSGDTQYF. The CDR3 nucleotides are TGTGCCAGCAGCCTCCTGACTAGCGGGAGCGGAGATACGCAGTATTTT.

V usage is TRBV6-8 and J usage is TRBJ1-2; 8 positions match TRBD1. Germline CDR1 reads MNHGY; CDR2 reads SAAAGT. The ends lost 6 bases at V and 8 bases at J; junction bases unmatched: 20. The CDR3 has 17 amino acids. The CDR3: CASRPTGPGTGPSGYTF. The CDR3 bases are TGTGCCAGCAGGCCGACAGGACCCGGGACAGGACCAAGCGGCTACACCTTC.

This clone appeared a few times. The chain joins TRBV11-3 to TRBJ2-7; 13 bases are shared with TRBD2. The CDR3 sequence is 15 residues long. Germline V CDR1 and CDR2: SGHNT, YENEEA. The junction had 3 bases not matched to a gene; V was cut back by 5 bases and J by 2 bases. The CDR3 protein is CASSRGTSGTYEQYF. DNA of the CDR3: TGTGCCAGCAGCCGGGGGACTAGCGGGACCTACGAGCAGTACTTC.

The chain has TRBV7-7 and TRBJ1-6; TRBD1 matches at 10 bases. The CDR3 is made up of 16 amino acids. The germline V gene encodes CDR1 SSHAT and CDR2 FNYEAQ (reference sequence). Losses at the gene ends were 4 bases for V and 8 bases for J; bases not matched to a gene: 8. CDR3 sequence reads: CASSSYRQGADSPLHF. CDR3 bases: TGTGCCAGCAGCTCTTACAGACAGGGGGCTGATTCACCCCTCCACTTT.

The V gene is TRBV7-1, the J gene TRBJ2-7; perhaps D is TRBD1 or TRBD2 (7 bases each). TRBV7-1 is classed as an ORF, of uncertain function. Trimming pared 6 bases from V and 6 bases from J, leaving 18 bases between. There are 14 residues in the CDR3. The CDR3 region has the DNA TGTGCCAGCAGTCCCCAGGGGGGGAGCTCCGAGCAGTACGTC. Translated: CASSPQGGSSEQYV.

Worth noting for this clone: Germline is not matched at one junction end, which may reflect a read error. The chain carries TRBV28 and TRBJ1-1; D gene unclear. CDR1 MDHEN and CDR2 SYDVKM come from the germline V gene. This CDR3 has 12 residues. CDR3 DNA sequence: TGTGCCAGCAGTCGCAGGAGCACTGAAGTTTTCTTT. It translates to CASSRRSTEVFF.

In nucleotides, the CDR3 is TGTGCAGAGAGCTCCTATAATTCACCCCTCCACTTT. Translating gives CAESSYNSPLHF. V gene TRBV6-8 combines with J gene TRBJ1-6; no clear D gene. Germline V gene data show CDR1 as MNHGY and CDR2 as SAAAGT. The CDR3 runs to 12 residues.

The chain recombines TRBV6-8 with TRBJ2-3; D is ambiguous. Looked up from germline, CDR1 is MNHGY and CDR2 is SAAAGT. V was shortened by 10 bases and J by 0 bases, with 11 bases between the two germline ends. This CDR3 has 13 residues. CDR3 nucleotide sequence: TGTGCCATCAGCCCTACTAGCACAGATACGCAGTATTTT. Its translation is CAISPTSTDTQYF.

The rearrangement joins TRBV5-1 to TRBJ2-5, with 11 nucleotides matching TRBD2. This CDR3 spans 16 amino acids. Germline CDR1 SGHRS, CDR2 YFSETQ. V shed 3 bases and J 2 bases; nucleotides not matched to a gene: 6. The CDR3 sequence: CASSSGLAGLQETQYF. Here the CDR3 DNA reads TGCGCCAGCAGCTCCGGACTAGCGGGCTTGCAAGAGACCCAGTACTTC.

The chain combines TRBV7-7 with TRBJ2-1, with 7 bases lining up with TRBD2. The CDR3 runs 16 residues. Germline CDR1 is SSHAT and CDR2 is FNYEAQ (reference sequence). Losses at the gene ends were 2 bases for V and 4 bases for J; bases not matched to a gene: 8. The CDR3 coding sequence is TGTGCCAGCAGCTTAACGGGCGGGAGTACGTACAATGAGCAGTTCTTC. Translating gives CASSLTGGSTYNEQFF.

This rearrangement joins TRBV6-8 to TRBJ1-1; no clear D gene. The CDR3 runs 15 residues. Trimming removed 0 bases at V and 5 bases at J, with 13 bases between. Germline V CDR1 and CDR2: MNHGY, SAAAGT. The CDR3 protein is CASSYSGRVRTEAFF. The CDR3 coding sequence is TGTGCCAGCAGTTACTCGGGGAGAGTGCGGACTGAAGCTTTCTTT.

The genes are TRBV11-3 and TRBJ2-3; TRBD1 is a possible D gene (5 bases). In germline, CDR1 is SGHNT, CDR2 YENEEA. The CDR3 spans 15 residues. V lost 5 bases, J lost 4 bases, and 16 bases lay in between. DNA of the CDR3: TGTGCCAGCAGCCTCTCGGCAGGGAATCCAGATACGCAGTATTTT. Translated: CASSLSAGNPDTQYF.

This chain links TRBV29-1 with TRBJ1-1; D might be TRBD1 (6 bases). This CDR3 has 14 residues. CDR1 and CDR2 from the germline V gene are SQVTM and ANQGSEA. V lost 3 bases and J lost 7, with 18 bases in between. CDR3 protein: CSVEEAGGAVEAFF. Here the CDR3 DNA reads TGCAGCGTTGAGGAGGCTGGGGGGGCTGTTGAAGCTTTCTTT. The entire variable domain, with the rest obtained from reference TRBV29-1 and TRBJ1-1, is as follows: SAVISQKPSRDICQRGTSLTIQCQVDSQVTMMFWYRQQPGQSLTLIATANQGSEATYESGFVIDKFPISRPNLTFSTLTVSNMSPEDSSIYLCSVEEAGGAVEAFFGQGTRLTVV.

V and J are TRBV29-1 and TRBJ1-2, with TRBD1 matching over 10 bases. Looked up from germline, CDR1 is SQVTM and CDR2 is ANQGSEA. This CDR3 is built from 13 residues. V lost 7 bases to trimming and J lost 4 bases; unmatched junction nucleotides: 6. CDR3 sequence reads: CSATDRGIYGYTF. The CDR3 DNA follows: TGCAGCGCGACGGACAGGGGGATCTATGGCTACACCTTC.